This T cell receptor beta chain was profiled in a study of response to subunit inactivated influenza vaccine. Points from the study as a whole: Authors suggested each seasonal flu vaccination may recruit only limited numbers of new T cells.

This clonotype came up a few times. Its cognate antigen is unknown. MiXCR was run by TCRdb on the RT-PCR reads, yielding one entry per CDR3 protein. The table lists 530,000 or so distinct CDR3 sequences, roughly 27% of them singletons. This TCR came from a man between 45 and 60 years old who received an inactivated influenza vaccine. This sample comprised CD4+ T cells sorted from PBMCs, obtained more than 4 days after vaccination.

The DNA for the CDR3 is TGTGCCAGCAGCTTAGATATTGAAAACATTCAGTACTTC. This gives the protein CASSLDIENIQYF. The chain recombines TRBV7-9 with TRBJ2-4; D gene ambiguous. From germline, CDR1 is SEHNR and CDR2 FQNEAQ (reference sequence). The ends were cut back, 1 base at V and 5 bases at J, with 6 bases in the middle. CDR3 length equals 13 residues.